Shown below are 32 T cell receptor beta chains from a single sample sequenced in a study of OX40 agonist ivuxolimab in advanced cancers. TCRdb keeps only in-frame clones here, not all; method: immunoSEQ multiplex PCR. The sample has tens of thousands of clones, roughly 80% seen once. Sequencing was performed on CD4+ or CD8+ T cells sorted from blood, taken in a trial of the OX40 agonist ivuxolimab. Receptors were obtained from an adult with an advanced solid tumor such as melanoma, head and neck, liver or kidney cancer.

This chain links TRBV7-2 with TRBJ2-1; no reliable D call. V shed 5 bases and J shed 8 bases, with 22 bases lying between them. There are 16 residues in the CDR3. Germline-derived CDR1 and CDR2 are SGHTA and FQGNSA. This CDR3 is CASSLYPVGPGDEQFF. The CDR3 nucleotides are TGTGCCAGCAGCCTCTACCCTGTAGGGCCTGGGGATGAGCAGTTCTTC.

The V gene is TRBV27, the J gene TRBJ1-2; possibly TRBD1 for D (6 bases). Trimming cost V 6 bases and J 4 bases, with 15 bases left between them. Germline V CDR1 and CDR2: MNHEY, SMNVEV (reference sequence). This CDR3 is 14 amino acids long. The CDR3 region is CASSLRGKFYGYTF. CDR3 coding DNA: TGTGCCAGCAGCCTAAGGGGGAAATTCTATGGCTACACCTTC.

The chain uses TRBV4-2 and TRBJ1-3; TRBD1 is a possible D gene (6 bases). Germline V gene sequence: CDR1 LGHNA, CDR2 YNFKEQ. CDR3 length: 17 residues. Deletions cut 0 bases from V and 0 bases from J, with 12 bases between. The chain's CDR3 is CASSQEGGRGSGNTIYF. As DNA, the CDR3 is TGTGCCAGCAGCCAAGAAGGTGGCAGGGGCTCTGGAAACACCATATATTTT.

J is TRBJ1-1 and V is TRBV27; TRBD1 might be the D (6 bases). V gave up 3 bases and J gave up 7 bases, with 15 bases separating them. Germline V gene data show CDR1 as MNHEY and CDR2 as SMNVEV (reference sequence). The CDR3 contains 14 residues. CDR3 protein: CASSLGGVGGEAFF. The DNA of the CDR3 is TGTGCCAGCAGTTTGGGGGGCGTTGGGGGTGAAGCTTTCTTT.

Concerning this clone: A junction end diverges from the germline sequence, so it may reflect a read error. V gene TRBV6-4 combines with J gene TRBJ2-2, with 8 bases matching TRBD2. Germline loops: CDR1 MRHNA, CDR2 SNTAGT. The length of the CDR3 is 16 residues. The CDR3 bases are TGTGCCAGCAGCGACTTAACGGGAGGGGACACCGGGGAGCTGTTTTTT. Amino acid sequence: CASSDLTGGDTGELFF.

This clone was picked up a small number of times. This chain connects TRBV2 to TRBJ2-7, with D possibly being TRBD2 (5 bases). The CDR3 extends over 19 amino acids. Trimming took off 4 bases at V and 2 bases at J, with 27 bases between the two ends. The germline V gene has CDR1 SNHLY and CDR2 FYNNEI. This CDR3 is CASSVLIVDYLNTTYEQYF. The CDR3, as DNA: TGTGCCAGCAGTGTTCTAATCGTCGACTACCTTAATACAACCTACGAGCAGTACTTC.

This clone was seen more than once but under ten times. This chain joins TRBV7-9 and TRBJ2-7, with D perhaps TRBD2 (5 bases). The germline V gene encodes CDR1 SEHNR and CDR2 FQNEAQ (reference sequence). The CDR3 is 12 residues long. Deletions cut 5 bases from V and 12 bases from J, with 17 bases between. As DNA, the CDR3 is TGTGCCAGCAGCCTACAATCACTAGAAACGTACTTC. Translated, it gives CASSLQSLETYF. Using reference TRBV7-9 and TRBJ2-7 for the parts outside the CDR3, the full variable domain is DTGVSQNPRHKITKRGQNVTFRCDPISEHNRLYWYRQTLGQGPEFLTYFQNEAQLEKSRLLSDRFSAERPKGSFSTLEIQRTEQGDSAMYLCASSLQSLETYFGPGTRLTVT.

The V call is TRBV19, the J call TRBJ2-1, with D possibly being TRBD1 or TRBD2 (5 bases each). V gave up 4 bases and J gave up 8 bases, with 12 bases separating them. The CDR3 is made up of 13 amino acids. The V gene's germline CDR1 is LNHDA and CDR2 SQIVND (reference sequence). The DNA for the CDR3 is TGTGCCAGTAGTAAATCTGGGACCGATGAGCAGTTCTTC. Its protein is CASSKSGTDEQFF.

Of note for this clone: This sample includes further DNA sequences coding for the same CDR3. The chain uses TRBV5-6 and TRBJ1-1; D is unclear. The germline V gene has CDR1 SGHDT and CDR2 YYEEEE. V was clipped by 0 bases and J by 3 bases, with 12 bases between them. The length of the CDR3 is 15 residues. CDR3 loop: CASSLAGQYYTEAFF. DNA for the CDR3: TGTGCCAGCAGCTTGGCCGGTCAGTACTACACTGAAGCTTTCTTT.

The chain couples TRBV7-3 to TRBJ1-6, with D maybe TRBD1 (5 bases). This CDR3 has 13 residues. The germline gives CDR1 SGHTA, CDR2 FQGTGA. V was clipped by 5 bases and J by 7 bases, with 9 bases between them. The chain's CDR3 is CASSLDINSPLHF. As DNA, the CDR3 is TGTGCCAGCAGCCTGGACATCAATTCACCCCTCCACTTT.

The sample holds a few counts of this clone. This chain connects TRBV6-5 to TRBJ2-7, with D unresolved. From germline, CDR1 is MNHEY and CDR2 SVGAGI. Trimming removed 5 bases from V and 3 bases from J, with 11 bases in between. This CDR3 is built from 13 residues. Here the CDR3 DNA reads TGTGCCAGCAGTGAATCGACTGGCTACGAGCAGTACTTC. Protein: CASSESTGYEQYF.

This rearrangement joins TRBV15 to TRBJ1-6; D remains ambiguous. The CDR3 runs 16 residues. With 0 bases removed from V and 2 bases from J, the gap between germline ends came to 8 bases. Germline CDR1 is LNHNV and CDR2 is YYDKDF (reference sequence). CDR3 DNA sequence: TGTGCCACCAGCAGAGAATTTACAGCCTATAATTCACCCCTCCACTTT. It codes for CATSREFTAYNSPLHF.

The chain employs TRBV29-1 and TRBJ2-3; 7 bases map to TRBD1. CDR1 and CDR2 from the germline V gene are SQVTM and ANQGSEA. With V trimmed by 4 bases and J by 0 bases, 4 bases remained unmatched. The length of the CDR3 is 14 residues. For the CDR3, the DNA is TGCAGCGTTGTGACAGGGATCAGCACAGATACGCAGTATTTT. This encodes CSVVTGISTDTQYF.

The V and J genes are TRBV2 and TRBJ2-2; D gene ambiguous. V gave up 4 bases and J gave up 4 bases, with 10 bases separating them. Germline V gene lookup returns CDR1 SNHLY and CDR2 FYNNEI. The CDR3 loop spans 14 amino acids. CDR3 coding DNA: TGTGCCAGCAGTGGTAGCAGGTCCACCGGGGAGCTGTTTTTT. Protein: CASSGSRSTGELFF.

The chain joins TRBV6-1 to TRBJ1-6, with TRBD1 as a possible D gene (5 bases). Trimming cost V 6 bases and J 7 bases, with 10 bases left between them. The germline V gene has CDR1 MNHNS and CDR2 SASEGT. This CDR3 has 13 residues. In nucleotides, the CDR3 is TGTGCCAGCAGCAGGGAAAGCAATTCACCCCTCCACTTT. As protein: CASSRESNSPLHF.

The chain carries TRBV28 and TRBJ1-1; no reliable D call. Per the germline V gene, CDR1 is MDHEN and CDR2 is SYDVKM. The CDR3 consists of 14 residues. Trimming took off 10 bases at V and 7 bases at J, with 22 bases between the two ends. DNA for the CDR3: TGTGCCACACTCTTAGAGAAGGGAAATTTTGAAGCTTTCTTT. It translates to CATLLEKGNFEAFF.

This clone was detected only a few times. The rearrangement links TRBV11-2 to TRBJ2-7, with 9 bases aligning to TRBD1. In germline, CDR1 is SGHAT, CDR2 FQNNGV. The ends lost 5 bases at V and 5 bases at J; junction bases unmatched: 7. This CDR3 has 14 residues. CDR3 sequence reads: CASSTRTGEDEQYF. The CDR3 nucleotides read TGTGCCAGCAGCACCAGGACAGGGGAGGACGAGCAGTACTTC.

The rearrangement links TRBV21-1 to TRBJ1-1; TRBD1, the table's D call, lacks a check against the DNA. TRBV21-1 is reported as a pseudogene. This CDR3 has 18 residues. CDR3 DNA sequence: TGTGCCAGCAGCAAAGCGCGGAGGAGTACAGGGCTGAACACTGAAGCTTTCTTT. Encoded protein: CASSKARRSTGLNTEAFF.

The chain employs TRBV6-6 and TRBJ2-5; D not resolved. The J call may be in error: the DNA end matches TRBJ2-7 better. Germline V gene lookup returns CDR1 MNHNY and CDR2 SVGAGI (reference sequence). The CDR3 is 14 amino acids. The CDR3 is CASSSTDTSYEQYF. The CDR3, as DNA: TGTGCCAGCAGTTCAACTGACACTTCCTACGAGCAGTACTTC.

The V call is TRBV5-1, the J call TRBJ2-3; perhaps TRBD1 as D (6 bases). V lost 0 bases to trimming and J lost 3 bases, with 14 bases between them. Germline V gene lookup returns CDR1 SGHRS and CDR2 YFSETQ. There are 16 residues in the CDR3. The CDR3 spells CASSLGQVDGTDTQYF. The CDR3 DNA follows: TGCGCCAGCAGCTTGGGACAGGTAGACGGTACAGATACGCAGTATTTT.

In this sample, this clone turned up once. V usage is TRBV5-1 and J usage is TRBJ2-7; D gene ambiguous. Germline V gives CDR1 SGHRS, CDR2 YFSETQ. The CDR3 contains 15 residues. The ends were cut back, 0 bases at V and 1 base at J, with 11 bases in the middle. The CDR3: CASSLEPGSSYEQYF. In nucleotides, the CDR3 is TGCGCCAGCAGCTTGGAGCCAGGTAGTTCCTACGAGCAGTACTTC.

The CDR3 bases are TGTGCCAGCAGCTGGGGGCAGGGTTTTAATCACGAGCAGTACTTC. Its translation is CASSWGQGFNHEQYF. The chain links TRBV7-2 to TRBJ2-7; a possible D gene is TRBD1 (6 bases). Per the germline V gene, CDR1 is SGHTA and CDR2 is FQGNSA. V lost 4 bases and J 5 bases, leaving 18 bases between the germline ends. The CDR3 is made up of 15 amino acids.

V is TRBV5-1 and J is TRBJ2-1, with no clear D. Germline values: CDR1 SGHRS, CDR2 YFSETQ. CDR3 length: 15 amino acids. V shed 7 bases and J shed 4 bases, with 18 bases lying between them. In nucleotides, the CDR3 is TGCGCCAGCTCCAGAGCAAACACCGTATACAATGAGCAGTTCTTC. Translation gives CASSRANTVYNEQFF.

The chain uses TRBV5-4 and TRBJ2-7; the match to TRBD2 covers 7 bases. V lost 3 bases and J lost 3; bases outside the gene matches: 0. The CDR3 sequence is 12 residues long. Germline V CDR1 and CDR2: SGHNT, YYREEE (reference sequence). The CDR3 coding sequence is TGTGCCAGCAGCTGGGACTACTACGAGCAGTACTTC. Protein product: CASSWDYYEQYF.

V is TRBV19 and J is TRBJ2-7, with D perhaps assigned TRBD1 or TRBD2 (6 bases each). CDR1 LNHDA and CDR2 SQIVND come from the germline V gene (reference sequence). The CDR3 runs to 13 residues. V lost 9 bases and J 2 bases, leaving 14 bases between the germline ends. The CDR3 region has the DNA TGTGCCAGCTCCGGGGGCCCCGCCTACGAGCAGTACTTC. Translating gives CASSGGPAYEQYF.

The gene calls are TRBV2 and TRBJ2-5; TRBD2 aligns across 12 bases. The ends lost 6 bases at V and 4 bases at J; junction bases unmatched: 6. The germline V gene encodes CDR1 SNHLY and CDR2 FYNNEI. This CDR3 contains 15 residues. The CDR3, as DNA: TGTGCCAGCAGCCAAGGACTAGCGGGGCCAGAGACCCAGTACTTC. It specifies CASSQGLAGPETQYF. Based on the CDR3 plus reference TRBV2 and TRBJ2-5, the full variable domain is EPEVTQTPSHQVTQMGQEVILRCVPISNHLYFYWYRQILGQKVEFLVSFYNNEISEKSEIFDDQFSVERPDGSNFTLKIRSTKLEDSAMYFCASSQGLAGPETQYFGPGTRLLVL.

In regard to this clone: This sample also contains other DNA sequences that code for the same CDR3. The rearrangement uses TRBV5-8 and TRBJ1-5, with TRBD1 as a possible D gene (5 bases). The germline V gene has CDR1 SGHTS and CDR2 YDEGEE. This CDR3 has 15 amino acids. The germline V and J ends were trimmed by 1 base and 0 bases, with 8 bases remaining between them. CDR3 DNA sequence: TGTGCCAGCAGCTTGCAGGGCTATAGCAATCAGCCCCAGCATTTT. Its protein is CASSLQGYSNQPQHF.

The rearrangement joins TRBV2 to TRBJ2-2; D remains ambiguous. This CDR3 contains 15 residues. The germline gives CDR1 SNHLY, CDR2 FYNNEI. V lost 2 bases to trimming and J lost 0 bases, with 7 bases between them. This CDR3 reads CASSEQGANTGELFF. DNA for the CDR3: TGTGCCAGCAGTGAACAAGGAGCGAACACCGGGGAGCTGTTTTTT.

This chain uses TRBV6-5 with TRBJ2-5; TRBD1 agrees at 8 bases. The DNA matches TRBJ2-7 better at its end, which makes the J call doubtful. CDR3 length: 15 amino acids. CDR1 is MNHEY, CDR2 SVGAGI, per germline. As DNA, the CDR3 is TGTGCCAGCAGTTCCCCGACAGGGGCCAAGTACGAGCAGTACTTC. It translates to CASSSPTGAKYEQYF.

This chain's CDR3 is CTSSQSCSGGDTDTQYF. Here the CDR3 DNA reads TGCACCAGCAGCCAAAGCTGTAGCGGGGGGGACACAGATACGCAGTATTTT. The chain carries TRBV1 and TRBJ2-3; the D call of TRBD2 is as the table states it, not checked on the DNA. TRBV1 is described as a pseudogene. The CDR3 covers 17 residues.

The chain recombines TRBV15 with TRBJ1-2; the D gene is possibly TRBD1 (5 bases). V was trimmed by 0 bases and J by 8 bases, leaving 13 bases between them. Germline values: CDR1 LNHNV, CDR2 YYDKDF (reference sequence). CDR3 size: 14 residues. The CDR3 is CATSRDRGAWGYTF. The CDR3 coding sequence is TGTGCCACCAGCAGAGATCGAGGGGCTTGGGGCTACACCTTC.

This rearrangement joins TRBV6-1 to TRBJ2-5; D unresolved. This CDR3 contains 13 residues. Trimming left V 6 bases short and J 1 base short, with 9 bases between. The V gene's germline CDR1 is MNHNS and CDR2 SASEGT. DNA of the CDR3: TGTGCCAGCAGGCCCGGCAGCCAAGAGACCCAGTACTTC. Translation gives CASRPGSQETQYF.